This record covers a single T cell receptor beta chain. Its specificity is not known. The ends were cut back, 8 bases at V and 5 bases at J, with 12 bases in the middle. The CDR3 has 12 amino acids. Germline V gives CDR1 SGHVS, CDR2 FQNEAQ. TCRdb re-called the 5' RACE reads through MiXCR, storing one row per CDR3 protein. This sample yields 68,000 or so distinct CDR3 sequences, of which around 17% are seen a single time; roughly 30% belongs to the top ten. This entry belongs to a study of T-cell memory formation after mild COVID-19. The wider study: Clusters of TCRs were largely donor specific. Findings of the study overall: Clones which contracted sat mainly in CM and EM if CD4+, and in EMRA if CD8+.

The chain couples TRBV7-8 to TRBJ2-5, with D tentatively TRBD1 (6 bases). The receptor was derived from an adult woman who had mild COVID-19 (a few samples of this study predate the infection). Cell type and time point are not known. Sequenced sample: PBMCs or a T cell subset sorted from them (not recorded which). The CDR3 DNA is TGTGCCAGCTCAAACAGGGTGGAGACCCAGTACTTC. It specifies CASSNRVETQYF.